The entry that follows covers one T cell receptor beta chain sequence. Its antigen is not known. The CDR3 is 14 residues long. Trimming shortened V by 5 bases and J by 0 bases, and 8 bases separated the two germline ends. Germline CDR1 is MNHEY and CDR2 is SMNVEV (reference sequence). The protocol was immunoSEQ multiplex PCR, while the TCRdb copy is restricted to in-frame clones and leaves out a portion. The table shows tens of thousands of clones, with nearly 90% occurring only once. The source of the sample is a study of radiation and T cells in renal cell carcinoma. Study results and limitations: Pretreatment tumor biopsies were lacking, so baseline clonotypes are unknown.

The sample's time point: blood 4 weeks post-SBRT, at nephrectomy. Treatment in this sample: 15 Gy SBRT to primary tumor, nephrectomy 4 weeks later. This renal cell carcinoma was of the clear cell type. This chain uses TRBV27 with TRBJ1-5; tentative D call: TRBD1 (5 bases). The receptor comes from a woman in her 70s with renal cell carcinoma. The specimen comprised blood, sampled from a patient whose treatment included radiotherapy and nephrectomy. The CDR3 sequence is CASSPGHSNQPQHF. The DNA of the CDR3 is TGTGCCAGCAGTCCAGGGCATAGCAATCAGCCCCAGCATTTT.